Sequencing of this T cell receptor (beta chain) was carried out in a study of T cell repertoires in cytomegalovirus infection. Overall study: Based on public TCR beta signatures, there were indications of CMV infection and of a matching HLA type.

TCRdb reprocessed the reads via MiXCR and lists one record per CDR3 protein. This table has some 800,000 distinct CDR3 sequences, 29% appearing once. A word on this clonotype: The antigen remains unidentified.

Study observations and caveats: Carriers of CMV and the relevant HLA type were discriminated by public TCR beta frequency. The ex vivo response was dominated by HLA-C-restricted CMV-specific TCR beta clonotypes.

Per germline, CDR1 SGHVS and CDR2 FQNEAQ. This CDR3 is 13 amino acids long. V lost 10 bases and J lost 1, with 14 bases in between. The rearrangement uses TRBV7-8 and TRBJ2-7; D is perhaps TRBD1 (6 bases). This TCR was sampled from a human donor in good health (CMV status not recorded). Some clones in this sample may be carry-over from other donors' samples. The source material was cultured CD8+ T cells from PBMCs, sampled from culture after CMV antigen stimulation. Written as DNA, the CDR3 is TGTGCCACCCACTCCGGACAGTCCTACGAGCAGTACTTC. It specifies CATHSGQSYEQYF.